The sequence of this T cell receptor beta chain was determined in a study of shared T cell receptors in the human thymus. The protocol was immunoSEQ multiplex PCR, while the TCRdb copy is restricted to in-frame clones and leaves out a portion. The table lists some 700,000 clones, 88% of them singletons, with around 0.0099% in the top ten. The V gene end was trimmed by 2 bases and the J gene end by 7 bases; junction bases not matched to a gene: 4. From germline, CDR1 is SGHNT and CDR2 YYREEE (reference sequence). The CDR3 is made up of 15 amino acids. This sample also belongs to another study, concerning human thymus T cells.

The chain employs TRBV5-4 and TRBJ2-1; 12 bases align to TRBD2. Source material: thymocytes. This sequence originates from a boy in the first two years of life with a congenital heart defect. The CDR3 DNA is TGTGCCAGCAGCTTCGAGACTAGCGGGAGTAATGAGCAGTTCTTC. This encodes CASSFETSGSNEQFF.